This entry lists 25 T cell receptor beta chains sequenced from one sample in a study of T cells in women clearing cervical HPV infection. Data came from immunoSEQ multiplex PCR; TCRdb stores just in-frame clones and leaves some out. Its clone listing holds tens of thousands of clones. Sample: blood buffy coat. These TCRs come from a woman between 18 and 70 years old with a cervical HPV16 infection that either progressed to CIN3+ or cleared (not recorded which).

About this clone: The read finishes 3 residues shy of the CDR3 end, and the germline J gene is used to complete it. V gene TRBV18 combines with J gene TRBJ2-3; TRBD2 agrees at 8 bases. The CDR3 has 14 amino acids. The germline V gene has CDR1 KGHSH and CDR2 LQKENI. The V and J ends lost 5 bases and 4 bases, in that order; junction bases with no gene match: 5. CDR3 loop: CASSGLAPPDTQYF. The sequenced CDR3 bases are TGTGCCAGCTCAGGACTAGCCCCGCCAGATACG.

Remarks on this clone: The read finishes 3 residues shy of the CDR3 end, and the germline J gene is used to complete it. The chain employs TRBV18 and TRBJ2-4, with TRBD1 identical over 10 bases. This CDR3 has 14 amino acids. Germline lookup yields CDR1 KGHSH and CDR2 LQKENI. The CDR3 is CASSPGTGDYGQYF. The DNA read from the CDR3 is TGTGCCAGCTCACCGGGGACAGGGGACTATGGT.

For this clone: Sequencing ends 3 residues short of the CDR3 end; the germline J gene provides the rest. The V and J genes are TRBV7-9 and TRBJ2-7; D might be TRBD2 (5 bases). Trimming cost V 1 base and J 3 bases, with 10 bases left between them. Germline values: CDR1 SEHNR, CDR2 FQNEAQ (reference sequence). The CDR3 extends over 14 amino acids. This CDR3 reads CASSLGASSYEQYF. The covered CDR3 bases are TGTGCCAGCAGCTTAGGTGCTAGCAGCTACGAG.

Comments on this clone: The CDR3 extends 3 residues past the end of the read, so its final part is completed from the germline J gene. The chain joins TRBV20-1 to TRBJ2-7; tentatively, D is TRBD1 (5 bases). This CDR3 is 12 amino acids long. V shed 6 bases and J shed 1 base, with 10 bases lying between them. CDR1 and CDR2 from the germline V gene are DFQATT and SNEGSKA (reference sequence). Partial CDR3 DNA: TGCAGTGCAAGGACACATTCCTACGAG. Translated, it gives CSARTHSYE. From start to end, the CDR3 is CSARTHSYEQYF.

This clone is identified as medium-sized from frequency. The read finishes 3 residues shy of the CDR3 end, and the germline J gene is used to complete it. This chain joins TRBV6-2 or TRBV6-3 and TRBJ1-4; D call uncertain. The CDR3 spans 15 residues. The V end lost 3 bases, the J end lost 7 bases, and 15 bases lay between the germline ends. The germline CDR1 and CDR2 sequences are MNHEY and SVGEGT. This CDR3 reads CASSYSPGGGEKLFF. The sequenced part of the CDR3 DNA is TGTGCCAGCAGTTATAGTCCAGGTGGTGGTGAAAAA.

In regard to this clone: The missing CDR3 end, 3 residues past where the read stops, is filled in from the germline J gene. The V call is TRBV19, the J call TRBJ1-2, with TRBD1 matching over 9 bases. Germline CDR1 is LNHDA and CDR2 is SQIVND (reference sequence). CDR3 length: 12 amino acids. The CDR3 is CASGTGPYDYTF. The sequenced CDR3 bases are TGTGCCAGTGGGACAGGGCCCTACGAC.

With regard to this clone: The read ends 3 residues shy of where the CDR3 ends; the end is completed using the germline J gene. V and J are TRBV19 and TRBJ1-2, with 8 bases that match TRBD1. CDR1 and CDR2 from the germline V gene are LNHDA and SQIVND (reference sequence). The length of the CDR3 is 15 residues. The CDR3 reads CASSTRQGFGDTYTF. CDR3 DNA (partial): TGTGCCAGTAGTACGAGACAGGGGTTTGGAGATACC. Together with reference TRBV19 and TRBJ1-2, the CDR3 gives the full variable domain: DGGITQSPKYLFRKEGQNVTLSCEQNLNHDAMYWYRQDPGQGLRLIYYSQIVNDFQKGDIAEGYSVSREKKESFPLTVTSAQKNPTAFYLCASSTRQGFGDTYTFGSGTRLTVV.

About this clone itself: Read data end 3 residues before the CDR3 end; the end is taken from the germline J gene. The rearrangement links TRBV5-1 to TRBJ1-2; no definite D call. This CDR3 is 13 amino acids long. Per the germline V gene, CDR1 is SGHRS and CDR2 is YFSETQ. V was clipped by 1 base and J by 5 bases, with 9 bases between them. The sequenced CDR3 bases are TGCGCCAGCAGCTTGAAAGACTCATATGGC. This codes for CASSLKDSYG. The entire CDR3 sequence reads CASSLKDSYGYTF.

On this clone itself: The sequence runs out 3 residues before the end of the CDR3; the remainder is reconstructed from the germline J gene. V usage is TRBV20-1 and J usage is TRBJ2-2; TRBD2 matches 10 bases. The CDR3 covers 14 residues. Trimming cost V 2 bases and J 3 bases; bases outside gene matches: 0. Germline assignment: CDR1 DFQATT and CDR2 SNEGSKA (reference sequence). The CDR3 bases that were read are TGCAGTGCTAGACTAGCGGGGGACACCGGGGAG. It yields the protein CSARLAGDTGE. The full CDR3 protein is CSARLAGDTGELFF.

Concerning this clone itself: Sequencing ends 3 residues short of the CDR3 end; the germline J gene provides the rest. The V call is TRBV29-1, the J call TRBJ2-3; 8 bases agree with TRBD2. The J segment lost 1 base and the V segment lost 7 bases, leaving 7 bases of the junction unmatched. The germline V gene has CDR1 SQVTM and CDR2 ANQGSEA. The CDR3 totals 14 residues. The sequenced CDR3 bases are TGCAGCGCCTCTGTAGCGGGGCGCACAGATACG. Its protein product is CSASVAGRTDT. Given in full, the CDR3 is CSASVAGRTDTQYF.

CDR3 DNA, as far as it was read: TGTGCCAGCAGCTTAGTGGTAGCGGGCTACGAG. This gives the protein CASSLVVAGYE. The CDR3 as a whole reads CASSLVVAGYEQYF. This chain uses TRBV7-2 with TRBJ2-7, with TRBD2 identical over 7 bases. Read coverage stops 3 residues before the CDR3 terminus; the germline J gene supplies the remainder. The CDR3 spans 14 residues. Trimming took 1 base from V and 3 from J; bases not matched to a gene: 3. CDR1 and CDR2 (germline): SGHTA, FQGNSA.

Worth noting for this clone: The observed sequence ends 3 residues before the CDR3 terminus, with the missing tail filled in from the germline J gene. The chain combines TRBV5-4 with TRBJ2-5; 7 nucleotides agree with TRBD1. The CDR3 consists of 13 residues. Germline CDR1 SGHNT, CDR2 YYREEE (reference sequence). The V and J ends lost 4 bases and 7 bases, in that order; junction bases with no gene match: 7. The CDR3 spells CASSRDRVGTQYF. The sequenced CDR3 bases are TGTGCCAGCAGCAGAGACAGGGTCGGGACC.

The CDR3 sequence is CASSIDPGTGGRSNQPQHF. The CDR3 bases that were read are TGTGCCAGTAGTATAGACCCGGGGACAGGGGGCAGGAGCAATCAGCCC. The chain has TRBV19 and TRBJ1-5, with 12 bases identical to TRBD1. The CDR3 extends 3 residues past the end of the read, so its final part is completed from the germline J gene. Germline CDR1 LNHDA, CDR2 SQIVND (reference sequence). The CDR3 consists of 19 residues. Trimming cost V 0 bases and J 1 base; bases outside gene matches: 7.

Concerning this clone: The read comes to an end 3 residues before the CDR3 does, leaving the germline J gene to fill in the end. The J gene is TRBJ1-2, the V gene TRBV20-1; TRBD1 matches at 7 bases. V dropped 0 bases and J dropped 7; count of bases not matched to a gene: 14. The CDR3 loop spans 16 amino acids. CDR1 DFQATT and CDR2 SNEGSKA come from the germline V gene (reference sequence). The chain's CDR3 is CSARESTGRVFGGYTF. The covered CDR3 bases are TGCAGTGCTAGAGAGTCGACAGGGCGAGTATTCGGTGGC.

CDR3: CASSLNTRGSGNTIYF. CDR3 DNA, as far as it was read: TGCGCCAGCAGCTTAAATACTCGGGGCTCTGGAAACACC. The rearrangement uses TRBV5-1 and TRBJ1-3; no reliable D call. The CDR3 end is not reached by the read, which stops 3 residues before it; the germline J gene fills it in. CDR3 length equals 16 residues. With 2 bases removed from V and 0 bases from J, the gap between germline ends came to 12 bases. Germline V gene sequence: CDR1 SGHRS, CDR2 YFSETQ.

In the case of this clone: The read terminates 3 residues ahead of where the CDR3 ends, so the germline J gene completes it. This chain joins TRBV7-8 and TRBJ2-7, with 9 bases identical to TRBD1. V lost 2 bases, J lost 6 bases, and 8 bases stayed unmatched. CDR1 and CDR2 from the germline V gene are SGHVS and FQNEAQ. The length of the CDR3 is 15 residues. The CDR3: CASSLTGTGSSEQYF. The CDR3 DNA, read in part, is TGTGCCAGCAGCTTAACCGGGACAGGGAGCAGCGAG.

Notes on this clone: The read ends 3 residues early relative to the CDR3; the germline J gene fills the gap. The J gene is TRBJ1-5, the V gene TRBV6-2 or TRBV6-3; D may be TRBD1 (6 bases). This CDR3 is built from 13 residues. The V end was cut by 4 bases, the J end by 7 bases, with 11 bases between. CDR1 is MNHEY and CDR2 is SVGEGT in the germline V gene. Incomplete CDR3 DNA: TGTGCCAGCAGTTCCGGGACACAACAGCCC. It specifies CASSSGTQQP. The CDR3 reads in full as CASSSGTQQPQHF.

Concerning this clone: The read finishes 3 residues shy of the CDR3 end, and the germline J gene is used to complete it. The chain couples TRBV7-2 to TRBJ2-1; possibly TRBD1 or TRBD2 for D (5 bases each). V lost 5 bases to trimming and J lost 4 bases, with 15 bases between them. This CDR3 is built from 15 residues. Germline V gives CDR1 SGHTA, CDR2 FQGNSA. The part of the CDR3 DNA that was read is TGTGCCAGCAGCCCCGAGGGGCTCTCTTACAATGAG. Its protein product is CASSPEGLSYNE. The whole CDR3 is CASSPEGLSYNEQFF.

About this clone itself: With the read ending 3 residues before the CDR3 end, the germline J gene is used to fill in that end. The chain carries TRBV12-5 and TRBJ2-2; D gene unclear. The V gene lost 0 bases and the J gene lost 3 bases, with 14 bases spanning the gap. CDR1 is LGHNT, CDR2 FRNRAP, per germline. This CDR3 has 17 residues. The CDR3 protein is CASGLVYVSSDTGELFF. The DNA read from the CDR3 is TGTGCTAGTGGTTTGGTATACGTATCCTCGGACACCGGGGAG.

Of note for this clone: The read falls 3 residues short of the CDR3 end, and the missing part is taken from the germline J gene. The V and J genes are TRBV5-4 and TRBJ1-6, with D perhaps matching TRBD1 (5 bases). V was pared by 0 bases and J by 2 bases, with 9 bases between. CDR3 length: 16 amino acids. Germline V gene data show CDR1 as SGHNT and CDR2 as YYREEE (reference sequence). The CDR3 sequence: CASSLVRGAYNSPLHF. CDR3 DNA, as far as it was read: TGTGCCAGCAGCTTGGTACGGGGGGCCTATAATTCACCC.

A remark on this clone: The CDR3 is cut off 3 residues early in the read; its end comes from the germline J gene. The chain links TRBV20-1 to TRBJ2-4, with 7 bases identical to TRBD1. CDR3 length: 12 amino acids. Per germline, CDR1 DFQATT and CDR2 SNEGSKA (reference sequence). J gave up 7 bases and V 5 bases, and 5 bases lay outside the gene matches. CDR3 DNA, as far as it was read: TGCAGTGCTTCGGACAGGTACAACATT. It yields the protein CSASDRYNI. The whole CDR3 protein reads CSASDRYNIQYF.

In the case of this clone: The sequence runs out 3 residues before the end of the CDR3; the remainder is reconstructed from the germline J gene. The chain recombines TRBV5-6 with TRBJ2-7, with D uncertain. The CDR3 has 11 amino acids. Germline V gene data show CDR1 as SGHDT and CDR2 as YYEEEE. Trimming pared 4 bases from V and 4 bases from J, leaving 6 bases between. The CDR3 bases that were read are TGTGCCAGCAGCCGGCGGTACGAG. This codes for CASSRRYE. The complete CDR3 sequence is CASSRRYEQYF.

As to this clone: The read halts 3 residues ahead of the CDR3 end, with the missing end drawn from the germline J gene. The rearrangement uses TRBV29-1 and TRBJ1-2; the match to TRBD1 covers 7 bases. J lost 7 bases, V lost 7 bases, and 9 bases had no gene match. CDR3 length: 12 residues. Germline V gene sequence: CDR1 SQVTM, CDR2 ANQGSEA. The part of the CDR3 DNA that was read is TGCAGCGCCCAAGACAGGGCTGTTGGC. It yields the protein CSAQDRAVG. The complete CDR3 reads CSAQDRAVGYTF.

To note about this clone: The CDR3 end is not reached by the read, which stops 3 residues before it; the germline J gene fills it in. The genes are TRBV5-4 and TRBJ2-1; D is undetermined. The germline V gene has CDR1 SGHNT and CDR2 YYREEE (reference sequence). The CDR3 contains 15 residues. V lost 0 bases to trimming and J lost 5 bases, with 12 bases between them. The sequenced CDR3 bases are TGTGCCAGCAGCTTGGACCTACCCTCTAACAATGAG. It specifies CASSLDLPSNNE. The entire CDR3 sequence reads CASSLDLPSNNEQFF.

To note about this clone: The read ends 3 residues before the CDR3 terminus; that terminus is restored from the germline J gene. V and J are TRBV20-1 and TRBJ2-5, with D hard to call. Trimming pared 3 bases from V and 3 bases from J, leaving 8 bases between. CDR1 is DFQATT, CDR2 SNEGSKA, per germline (reference sequence). The CDR3 is 12 amino acids. CDR3 DNA (partial): TGCAGTGCTAGTTTAGTAGAAGAGACC. Encoded protein: CSASLVEET. The whole CDR3 region reads CSASLVEETQYF.